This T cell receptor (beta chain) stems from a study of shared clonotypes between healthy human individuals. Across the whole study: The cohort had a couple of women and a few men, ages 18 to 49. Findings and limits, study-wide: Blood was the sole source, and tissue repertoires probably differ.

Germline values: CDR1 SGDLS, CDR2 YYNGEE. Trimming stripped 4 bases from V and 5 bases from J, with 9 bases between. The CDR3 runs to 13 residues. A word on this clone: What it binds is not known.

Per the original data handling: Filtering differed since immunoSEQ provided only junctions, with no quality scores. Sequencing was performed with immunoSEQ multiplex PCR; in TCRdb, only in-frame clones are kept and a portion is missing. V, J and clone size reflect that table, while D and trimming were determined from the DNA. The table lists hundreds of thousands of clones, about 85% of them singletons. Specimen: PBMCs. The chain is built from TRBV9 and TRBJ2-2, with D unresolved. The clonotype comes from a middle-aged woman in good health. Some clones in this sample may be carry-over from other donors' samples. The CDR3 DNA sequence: TGTGCCAGCAGCCCCGGGCAGACCGGGGAGCTGTTTTTT. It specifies CASSPGQTGELFF. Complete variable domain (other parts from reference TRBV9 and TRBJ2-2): DSGVTQTPKHLITATGQRVTLRCSPRSGDLSVYWYQQSLDQGLQFLIQYYNGEERAKGNILERFSAQQFPDLHSELNLSSLELGDSALYFCASSPGQTGELFFGEGSRLTVL.